The clone carrying this T cell receptor beta chain was seen many times. Its antigen is currently unknown. The data stem from a study of T cell repertoires in cytomegalovirus infection. Turning to the study itself: CMV epitopes, recently identified HLA-C-restricted and well-studied HLA-B-restricted, were used.

Overall study results and limits: People with CMV and the relevant HLA were identified by cumulative public TCR beta family frequency.

The CDR3 contains 13 residues. Germline CDR1 reads MNHEY; CDR2 reads SMNVEV (reference sequence). Losses at the gene ends were 1 base for V and 10 bases for J; bases not matched to a gene: 3. MiXCR, run by TCRdb on the reads, gives a single entry per CDR3 protein. The sample has some 71,000 distinct CDR3 sequences, 25% to 30% seen once. This sequence was found in a human donor in good health (CMV status not recorded). Some clones in this sample may be carry-over from other donors' samples. The chain carries TRBV27 and TRBJ2-1; 8 bases align to TRBD2. The sample in question was CD8+ T cells from cultured PBMCs, obtained from culture after CMV antigen stimulation. Here the CDR3 reads CASSLWGGREQFF. In nucleotides, the CDR3 is TGTGCCAGCAGTTTATGGGGCGGGAGGGAGCAGTTCTTC.